This TCR beta chain comes out of a study of cytomegalovirus exposure and HLA in healthy donors. The PCR contained 60 Vbeta and 13 Jbeta primers. Clones were read by immunoSEQ multiplex PCR, and TCRdb kept only the in-frame ones, dropping some. The sample comprises approximately 220,000 clones, 76% of which are singletons, and around 0.63% rests with the top ten. The CDR3 length is 17 residues. Trimming took 5 bases from V and 3 from J; bases not matched to a gene: 15. Germline V gives CDR1 SNHLY, CDR2 FYNNEI. The clonotype was recovered from a man aged 18-30 years in good health and CMV-seronegative. Source material: PBMCs. This rearrangement joins TRBV2 to TRBJ2-7; 8 bases match TRBD1. The CDR3 loop reads CASSPRTGLTWYYEQYF. The CDR3 bases are TGTGCCAGCAGTCCCCGGACAGGGTTAACGTGGTACTACGAGCAGTACTTC.